Following are 22 T cell receptor beta chains from one sample sequenced in a study. TCRdb re-called the RT-PCR reads through MiXCR, storing one row per CDR3 protein. The repertoire holds 650,000 to 800,000 distinct CDR3 sequences, with 14% as singletons. Sequencing was carried out using memory CD4+ T cells from blood. The receptors come from a female donor in good health, serving as a healthy control.

The sample holds many counts of this clonotype. The chain carries TRBV5-6 and TRBJ1-1; tentative D call: TRBD1 (6 bases). V was pared by 1 base and J by 0 bases, with 13 bases between. Germline V gives CDR1 SGHDT, CDR2 YYEEEE. The CDR3 extends over 16 amino acids. DNA of the CDR3: TGTGCCAGCAGCTTGTTTAGGGGGGGGGTGAACACTGAAGCTTTCTTT. This encodes CASSLFRGGVNTEAFF.

Only a few counts were recorded for this clonotype. V gene TRBV12-3 or TRBV12-4 combines with J gene TRBJ1-1; D remains ambiguous. V dropped 7 bases and J dropped 1 base, with 7 bases sitting between them. CDR3 length: 12 residues. Here the CDR3 reads CASKLTNTEAFF. The CDR3 nucleotides read TGTGCCAGCAAACTGACGAACACTGAAGCTTTCTTT.

This clonotype showed up many times. The J gene is TRBJ1-5, the V gene TRBV11-2; 8 nucleotides match TRBD1. CDR1 is SGHAT, CDR2 FQNNGV, per germline. The trim removed 3 bases at V and 4 bases at J, leaving 5 bases unmatched. This CDR3 spans 15 amino acids. Here the CDR3 DNA reads TGTGCCAGCAGCTTGACAGGGGCAAGTAATCAGCCCCAGCATTTT. Amino acid sequence: CASSLTGASNQPQHF.

The genes are TRBV5-1 and TRBJ2-7, with D perhaps given as TRBD1 or TRBD2 (5 bases each). The germline V gene encodes CDR1 SGHRS and CDR2 YFSETQ. V dropped 2 bases and J dropped 6 bases, with 9 bases sitting between them. CDR3 length: 12 residues. The CDR3 region is CASSFPGTEQYF. The CDR3 nucleotides are TGCGCCAGCAGCTTTCCAGGGACCGAGCAGTACTTC.

This clonotype was picked up one time. The chain joins TRBV9 to TRBJ1-1, with a weak D call TRBD1 (5 bases). Germline V lookup: CDR1 SGDLS, CDR2 YYNGEE. The CDR3 has 15 amino acids. V was clipped by 4 bases and J by 4 bases, with 17 bases between them. The CDR3 spells CASSSGQGWGTEAFF. The CDR3 DNA sequence: TGTGCCAGCAGCTCAGGGCAGGGTTGGGGCACTGAAGCTTTCTTT. The whole variable domain, filled in from reference TRBV9 and TRBJ1-1, reads DSGVTQTPKHLITATGQRVTLRCSPRSGDLSVYWYQQSLDQGLQFLIQYYNGEERAKGNILERFSAQQFPDLHSELNLSSLELGDSALYFCASSSGQGWGTEAFFGQGTRLTVV.

The chain links TRBV24-1 to TRBJ2-1; the match to TRBD2 covers 8 bases. After removal of 4 bases from V and 12 bases from J, the junction contained 10 bases not matched to a gene. Germline V CDR1 and CDR2: KGHDR, SFDVKD. The CDR3 is 14 residues long. The CDR3, as DNA: TGTGCCACCAGTGAGGGACTAGAGTTGGGAACGCAGTTCTTC. This gives the protein CATSEGLELGTQFF.

Many counts were recorded for this clonotype. The rearrangement links TRBV5-1 to TRBJ2-3; maybe TRBD1 (5 bases). The ends were cut back, 0 bases at V and 3 bases at J, with 8 bases in the middle. Germline V gives CDR1 SGHRS, CDR2 YFSETQ. This CDR3 has 14 amino acids. CDR3 amino acids: CASSLDQGTDTQYF. CDR3 coding DNA: TGCGCCAGCAGCTTGGATCAGGGTACAGATACGCAGTATTTT.

The table lists this clonotype with many counts. The chain is built from TRBV7-9 and TRBJ1-1, with 8 bases fitting TRBD1. Looked up from germline, CDR1 is SEHNR and CDR2 is FQNEAQ (reference sequence). With 1 base clipped from V and 5 bases from J, the junction kept 3 bases outside the gene matches. CDR3 length: 14 residues. DNA of the CDR3: TGTGCCAGCAGCTTAGAAACAGGGGGAACTGAAGCTTTCTTT. Amino acid sequence: CASSLETGGTEAFF. Based on the CDR3 plus reference TRBV7-9 and TRBJ1-1, the full variable domain is DTGVSQNPRHKITKRGQNVTFRCDPISEHNRLYWYRQTLGQGPEFLTYFQNEAQLEKSRLLSDRFSAERPKGSFSTLEIQRTEQGDSAMYLCASSLETGGTEAFFGQGTRLTVV.

This clonotype was found many times. This sequence joins TRBV20-1 and TRBJ2-5; D may match TRBD1 or TRBD2 (6 bases each). The CDR3 length is 14 residues. Between the trimmed V and J ends, which lost 0 bases and 5 bases, there was a span of 13 bases. CDR1 and CDR2 (germline): DFQATT, SNEGSKA (reference sequence). This chain's CDR3 is CSARDVRGHETQYF. The CDR3 bases are TGCAGTGCTAGAGATGTCCGGGGGCATGAGACCCAGTACTTC.

The sample holds many counts of this clonotype. V is TRBV12-3 or TRBV12-4 and J is TRBJ1-5; 7 bases agree with TRBD1. The length of the CDR3 is 17 residues. Trimming cost V 8 bases and J 0 bases; bases outside gene matches: 13. The CDR3 sequence is CASRGSGDSYSNQPQHF. The CDR3, as DNA: TGTGCCAGCCGAGGGTCCGGGGACAGCTATAGCAATCAGCCCCAGCATTTT.

The rearrangement joins TRBV4-2 to TRBJ2-5; TRBD1 agrees at 8 bases. The J segment lost 5 bases and the V segment lost 3 bases, leaving 8 bases of the junction unmatched. This CDR3 comprises 15 residues. Per germline, CDR1 LGHNA and CDR2 YNFKEQ. This chain's CDR3 is CASSQLQGAPETQYF. The CDR3 nucleotides read TGTGCCAGCAGCCAGCTCCAGGGGGCGCCGGAGACCCAGTACTTC.

This clonotype was seen a few times. The rearrangement joins TRBV27 to TRBJ1-6; D gene unclear. Germline loops: CDR1 MNHEY, CDR2 SMNVEV (reference sequence). CDR3 size: 16 residues. V was clipped by 0 bases and J by 8 bases, with 14 bases between them. The CDR3 is CASSLSRGVRDSPLHF. The CDR3 DNA reads TGTGCCAGCAGTTTATCGCGAGGCGTAAGGGATTCACCCCTCCACTTT.

The genes are TRBV6-5 and TRBJ2-3; TRBD1 aligns across 9 bases. CDR1 MNHEY and CDR2 SVGAGI come from the germline V gene. The V segment lost 6 bases and the J segment 1 base; nucleotides outside the gene matches: 11. The CDR3 runs to 17 residues. CDR3 in amino acids: CASSHRPGTGRTDTQYF. CDR3 coding DNA: TGTGCCAGCAGCCACCGGCCGGGGACAGGGCGCACAGATACGCAGTATTTT.

The sample holds many counts of this clonotype. This chain joins TRBV12-3 or TRBV12-4 and TRBJ2-7, with 11 nucleotides matching TRBD1. V lost 4 bases, J lost 7 bases, and 12 bases stayed unmatched. The length of the CDR3 is 16 residues. In nucleotides, the CDR3 is TGTGCCAGCAGTTCCGGACCGGACAGGGGGCTTCGGGAGCAGTACTTC. Its translation: CASSSGPDRGLREQYF.

This clonotype was observed many times. The rearrangement joins TRBV4-2 to TRBJ2-1; 12 bases line up with TRBD2. Germline V gene sequence: CDR1 LGHNA, CDR2 YNFKEQ. J gave up 4 bases and V 3 bases, and 7 bases lay outside the gene matches. There are 17 residues in the CDR3. CDR3 in DNA: TGTGCCAGCAGCCAGACTAGCGGGAGCCGTGGGTACAATGAGCAGTTCTTC. As protein: CASSQTSGSRGYNEQFF.

This clonotype was counted a few times. The chain carries TRBV20-1 and TRBJ2-7, with D possibly TRBD2 on 6 matching bases. The CDR3 is 10 residues long. The germline V and J ends were trimmed by 7 bases and 5 bases, with 9 bases remaining between them. The V gene's germline CDR1 is DFQATT and CDR2 SNEGSKA (reference sequence). The chain's CDR3 is CSVRENEQYF. The CDR3 nucleotides are TGCAGTGTTCGGGAGAACGAGCAGTACTTC.

The chain employs TRBV12-3 or TRBV12-4 and TRBJ2-3, with D perhaps TRBD2 (7 bases). CDR3 size: 15 residues. V lost 6 bases and J 6 bases, leaving 19 bases between the germline ends. DNA for the CDR3: TGTGCCAGCAGCCAACAAGGGGGGGCAGCGGATACGCAGTATTTT. Residues: CASSQQGGAADTQYF.

The chain has TRBV6-6 and TRBJ1-1, with D hard to call. V was clipped by 6 bases and J by 4 bases, with 9 bases between them. CDR1 and CDR2 from the germline V gene are MNHNY and SVGAGI (reference sequence). The CDR3 contains 12 residues. Here the CDR3 reads CASSAPGTEAFF. CDR3 nucleotides: TGTGCCAGCAGCGCCCCGGGCACTGAAGCTTTCTTT.

This clonotype was observed a handful of times. V gene TRBV24-1 combines with J gene TRBJ2-7, with D maybe TRBD1 (7 bases). Germline values: CDR1 KGHDR, CDR2 SFDVKD. V was cut by 2 bases and J by 3 bases, with 13 bases left in between. CDR3 length: 15 residues. CDR3 loop: CATSDSGGTVYEQYF. The CDR3, as DNA: TGTGCCACCAGTGATTCTGGAGGGACAGTCTACGAGCAGTACTTC.

There are many counts of this clonotype. V gene TRBV7-2 combines with J gene TRBJ2-2; D uncertain. Germline CDR1 reads SGHTA; CDR2 reads FQGNSA. This CDR3 contains 13 residues. V was cut by 1 base and J by 5 bases, with 5 bases left in between. CDR3 nucleotide sequence: TGTGCCAGCAGCTTAGATTTTACCGGGGAGCTGTTTTTT. It is translated as CASSLDFTGELFF.

This clonotype was counted between two and nine times. The chain joins TRBV7-2 to TRBJ2-4; TRBD2 matches 8 bases. V lost 7 bases, J lost 7 bases, and 3 bases stayed unmatched. The CDR3 spans 12 residues. Germline lookup yields CDR1 SGHTA and CDR2 FQGNSA. The CDR3 nucleotides are TGTGCCAGCAAACGGGAGGGGAACATTCAGTACTTC. This encodes CASKREGNIQYF.

Only a few counts were recorded for this clonotype. This rearrangement joins TRBV20-1 to TRBJ2-6, with no clear D. Looked up from germline, CDR1 is DFQATT and CDR2 is SNEGSKA (reference sequence). V was trimmed by 6 bases and J by 0 bases, leaving 6 bases between them. The CDR3 runs 13 residues. CDR3 DNA: TGCAGTGCACCCCCCTCTGGGGCCAACGTCCTGACTTTC. Protein sequence: CSAPPSGANVLTF.